The sequence of this TCR beta chain was determined in a study of blood T cell repertoires in COVID-19. At the level of the study: There were acute and convalescent COVID-19 samples, and they came from the United States, Italy and Spain. T cells, B-cell-depleted T cells, or PBMCs provided the cDNA or gDNA that served as material.

Original handling: Amplification of reference gene primers provided the estimated nucleated cell counts. Libraries were prepared by immunoSEQ multiplex PCR; TCRdb keeps only in-frame clonotypes and omits some of them. The D gene and trimming were derived from the DNA, and the V and J assignments and clone size from that table. The sample holds 25,000 to 30,000 clones, nearly 90% seen once. The CDR3 sequence is 15 residues long. The germline V gene encodes CDR1 SGHTA and CDR2 FQGTGA. V was cut by 1 base and J by 4 bases, with 10 bases left in between. The sequenced material came from peripheral blood. The rearrangement joins TRBV7-3 to TRBJ2-2, with a weak D call TRBD1 (5 bases). The receptor's source is a human donor with acute or convalescent COVID-19. The donor label of this sample is uncertain. CDR3 loop: CASSLKGAATGELFF. The DNA for the CDR3 is TGTGCCAGCAGCTTAAAAGGGGCTGCCACCGGGGAGCTGTTTTTT.